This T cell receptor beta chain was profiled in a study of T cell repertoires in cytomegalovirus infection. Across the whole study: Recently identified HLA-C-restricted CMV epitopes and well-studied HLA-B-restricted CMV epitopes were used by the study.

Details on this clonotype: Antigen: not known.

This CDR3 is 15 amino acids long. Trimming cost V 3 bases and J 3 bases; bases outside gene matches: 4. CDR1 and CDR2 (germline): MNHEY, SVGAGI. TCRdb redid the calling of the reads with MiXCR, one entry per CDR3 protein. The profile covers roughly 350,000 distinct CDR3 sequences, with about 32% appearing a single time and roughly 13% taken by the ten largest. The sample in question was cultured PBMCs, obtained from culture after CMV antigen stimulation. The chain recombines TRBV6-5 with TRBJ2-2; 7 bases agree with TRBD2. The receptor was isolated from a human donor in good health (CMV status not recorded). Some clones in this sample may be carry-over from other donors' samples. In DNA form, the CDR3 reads TGTGCCAGCAGTTATAGGGGAGGGGACACCGGGGAGCTGTTTTTT. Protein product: CASSYRGGDTGELFF.